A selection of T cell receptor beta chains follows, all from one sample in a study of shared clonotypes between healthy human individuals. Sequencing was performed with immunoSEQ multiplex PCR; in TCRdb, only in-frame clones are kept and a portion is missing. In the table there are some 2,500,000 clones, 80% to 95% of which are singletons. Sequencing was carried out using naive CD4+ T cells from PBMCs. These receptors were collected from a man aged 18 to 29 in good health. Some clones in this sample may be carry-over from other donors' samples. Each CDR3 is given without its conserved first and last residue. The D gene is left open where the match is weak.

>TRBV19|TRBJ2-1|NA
ASSILAYSSYNEQF
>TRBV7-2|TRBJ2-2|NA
ASTSRAMNTGELF
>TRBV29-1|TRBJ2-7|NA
SVLGASDEQY
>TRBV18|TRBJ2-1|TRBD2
ASSPTSGRANEQF
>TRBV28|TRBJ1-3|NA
ASSPRGEYSGNTIY
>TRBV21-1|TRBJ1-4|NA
ASSKHPKGTPTNEKLF
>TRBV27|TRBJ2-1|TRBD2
ASSLAAGSFVEQF
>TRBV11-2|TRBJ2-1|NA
ASSLVAGGEQF
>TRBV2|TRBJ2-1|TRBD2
ASSERAGIYEQF
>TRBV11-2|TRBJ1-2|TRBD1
ASSTNRGDRVPNYGYT
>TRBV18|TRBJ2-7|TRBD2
ASSPQTSGEHEQY
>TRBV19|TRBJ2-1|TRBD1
ASTATGGRNNEQF
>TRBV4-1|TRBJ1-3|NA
ASSHPLMQRAKGNTIY